Shown below are 9 T cell receptor beta chains from a single sample sequenced in a study of Graves' ophthalmopathy and Graves' hyperthyroidism. Using RNA transcripts, the TCR beta CDR3 regions were amplified. After a first-round RT-PCR with HTBI primers, a second-round multiplex PCR was run. TCRdb re-called the multiplex PCR reads through MiXCR, storing one row per CDR3 protein. This sample has a few hundred thousand distinct CDR3 sequences, with about 17% found just once. The sequenced sample was peripheral blood. These receptors originate from an adult man with Graves' ophthalmopathy.

A few counts support this clonotype. The J gene is TRBJ1-2, the V gene TRBV5-1, with D perhaps TRBD1 (6 bases). CDR1 SGHRS and CDR2 YFSETQ come from the germline V gene. Trimming removed 4 bases at V and 8 bases at J, with 15 bases between. The CDR3 covers 13 residues. Here the CDR3 DNA reads TGCGCCAGCAGCGGACCGGGGGCGCGAGGCTACACCTTC. This encodes CASSGPGARGYTF.

This clonotype was counted ten times or more. This sequence joins TRBV30 and TRBJ1-2, with 8 bases lining up with TRBD1. The CDR3 runs to 14 residues. Germline lookup yields CDR1 GTSNPN and CDR2 SVGIG (reference sequence). With V trimmed by 5 bases and J by 3 bases, 8 bases remained unmatched. The CDR3 loop is CAWAKDRAYYGYTF. Here the CDR3 DNA reads TGTGCCTGGGCGAAGGACAGGGCTTACTATGGCTACACCTTC.

This clonotype was recorded at least ten times. V usage is TRBV6-1 and J usage is TRBJ2-7; D perhaps matches TRBD1 (5 bases). Deletions cut 2 bases from V and 0 bases from J, with 8 bases between. CDR1 and CDR2 from the germline V gene are MNHNS and SASEGT. The CDR3 is 14 residues long. CDR3 nucleotide sequence: TGTGCCAGCAGTGAATGGCAGGGCTCCTACGAGCAGTACTTC. It specifies CASSEWQGSYEQYF.

This clonotype occurred a few times. Possible read error: a much larger clone is one base away. This CDR3 reads CASSVHGVITGELFF. The DNA of the CDR3 is TGTGCCAGCAGTGTTCACGGTGTTATCACCGGGGAGCTGTTTTTT. J is TRBJ2-2 and V is TRBV2; D ambiguous. Trimming took 4 bases from V and 4 from J, leaving 13 bases between them. Germline lookup yields CDR1 SNHLY and CDR2 FYNNEI. CDR3 length equals 15 residues.

This clonotype was counted at least ten times. This chain connects TRBV6-5 to TRBJ2-5; a weak D match, TRBD1 (5 bases). Trimming stripped 4 bases from V and 5 bases from J, with 23 bases between. Germline assignment: CDR1 MNHEY and CDR2 SVGAGI. This CDR3 region has 17 residues. CDR3 DNA: TGTGCCAGCAGTTCCACTCCCAGGGCCCCGCCAAGTGAGACCCAGTACTTC. Its translation is CASSSTPRAPPSETQYF.

The V call is TRBV28, the J call TRBJ1-1; possible D gene TRBD1, 5 bases. This CDR3 contains 14 residues. The ends were cut back, 8 bases at V and 1 base at J, with 14 bases in the middle. In germline, CDR1 is MDHEN, CDR2 SYDVKM. Written as DNA, the CDR3 is TGTGCCAGCCCTGCCTCCGGGACGAACACTGAAGCTTTCTTT. This encodes CASPASGTNTEAFF.

The sample holds many counts of this clonotype. The genes are TRBV28 and TRBJ1-5; no clear D gene. Per germline, CDR1 MDHEN and CDR2 SYDVKM. The CDR3 extends over 13 amino acids. Trimming removed 7 bases from V and 0 bases from J, with 7 bases in between. CDR3 bases: TGTGCCAGCATCGGGTATAGCAATCAGCCCCAGCATTTT. Translation: CASIGYSNQPQHF.

The chain recombines TRBV7-2 with TRBJ2-7; D not certain. Germline lookup yields CDR1 SGHTA and CDR2 FQGNSA. The CDR3 has 13 residues. V was shortened by 1 base and J by 9 bases, with 13 bases between the two germline ends. CDR3 sequence reads: CASSLGAGSAQYF. In DNA, the CDR3 is TGTGCCAGCAGCTTAGGAGCTGGGTCGGCGCAGTACTTC.

At least ten counts were recorded for this clonotype. The chain is built from TRBV5-1 and TRBJ1-3; D ambiguous. In germline, CDR1 is SGHRS, CDR2 YFSETQ. The V and J ends lost 6 bases and 0 bases respectively, with 10 bases between them. This CDR3 contains 14 residues. The CDR3: CASKPGSSGNTIYF. In DNA form, the CDR3 reads TGCGCCAGCAAGCCAGGCAGCTCTGGAAACACCATATATTTT. Full variable domain (outside the CDR3, taken from reference TRBV5-1 and TRBJ1-3): KAGVTQTPRYLIKTRGQQVTLSCSPISGHRSVSWYQQTPGQGLQFLFEYFSETQRNKGNFPGRFSGRQFSNSRSEMNVSTLELGDSALYLCASKPGSSGNTIYFGEGSWLTVV.